Listed below are T cell receptor beta chains from one sample, sequenced in a study of CD8 T cells in ankylosing spondylitis. TCRdb re-called the 5' RACE reads with MiXCR, one entry per CDR3 protein. The profile shows roughly 180,000 distinct CDR3 sequences, 9.5% to 13% of them singletons. Sequencing was carried out using blood, either unsorted or a sorted T cell fraction (not recorded which). The receptors originated from a male donor with ankylosing spondylitis or in good health (not recorded which). CDR3s include the opening cysteine and the closing phenylalanine or tryptophan. D genes are given only for firm matches. Clone size is shown for a subset of rows, as once, few, many or a class of expanded clone.

d_call | clone_size | j_call | v_call | cdr3_nt | cdr3_aa
- | many | TRBJ2-7 | TRBV7-9 | TGTGCCAGCAGCCTGGACCCTTACGAGCAGTACTTC | CASSLDPYEQYF
TRBD2 | many | TRBJ2-1 | TRBV9 | TGTGCCAGCAGCGTGTCCTCCCTGTCTAGCGGCGTGATGAATGAGCAGTTCTTC | CASSVSSLSSGVMNEQFF
- | - | TRBJ2-3 | TRBV18 | TGTGCCAGCTCACCACCGTCGGGCCCAAGCACAGATACGCAGTATTTT | CASSPPSGPSTDTQYF
- | - | TRBJ1-6 | TRBV12-3/TRBV12-4 | TGTGCCAGCAGTTTCGGACAACAGAGACCCCTCCACTTT | CASSFGQQRPLHF
- | many | TRBJ2-5 | TRBV3-1 | TGTGCCAGCAGCCAGCTTGGACTCCCCGGGGAGACCCAGTACTTC | CASSQLGLPGETQYF
- | many | TRBJ2-3 | TRBV2 | TGTGCCAGCAAGGTCGGAGGCCGGGGAGATACGCAGTATTTT | CASKVGGRGDTQYF
- | many | TRBJ2-2 | TRBV20-1 | TGCAGTGCTTCCGATAACACCGGGGAGCTGTTTTTT | CSASDNTGELFF
- | once | TRBJ1-1 | TRBV12-3/TRBV12-4 | TGTGCCAGCAGACTGACAGGAATGAACACTGAAGCTTTCTTT | CASRLTGMNTEAFF
- | - | TRBJ2-2 | TRBV29-1 | TGCAGCGTCTCGGGGGCGCGGACCGGGGAGCTGTTTTTT | CSVSGARTGELFF
TRBD1 | many | TRBJ1-1 | TRBV12-3/TRBV12-4 | TGTGCCAGCAGACCCGGGACAGGGTTAAAAGCTTTCTTT | CASRPGTGLKAFF
- | - | TRBJ2-1 | TRBV29-1 | TGCAGCGTTGCGACGGGAGCCAATGAGCAGTTCTTC | CSVATGANEQFF
TRBD2 | few | TRBJ2-7 | TRBV4-1 | TGCGCCAGCAGCCAAATCCAGACGGGAGGTTACGAGCAGTACTTC | CASSQIQTGGYEQYF
- | many | TRBJ2-7 | TRBV11-2 | TGTGCCAGCAGCCACGATACTAGGACAGCCCGGCCCTACGAGCAGTACTTC | CASSHDTRTARPYEQYF
- | few | TRBJ1-2 | TRBV5-6 | TGTGCCAGCAGCTTGGAACAGCGGCATGGCTACACCTTC | CASSLEQRHGYTF
- | - | TRBJ2-5 | TRBV5-1 | TGCGCCAGCAGCCGACAGGTCAGAGAGACCCAGTACTTC | CASSRQVRETQYF
- | many | TRBJ2-1 | TRBV10-3 | TGTGCCATCAGTGAGGGGCTAGGGGACAATGAGCAGTTCTTC | CAISEGLGDNEQFF